These 8 T cell receptor beta chains were all obtained from the same sample, sequenced in a study of blood T cell repertoires in COVID-19. Generated by immunoSEQ multiplex PCR, the TCRdb table keeps only in-frame clones and is missing some. Of just over 20,000 clones detected, more than 85% appear once; the ten largest clones hold approximately 11%. The source material was peripheral blood. All receptors come from a human donor in a cohort sampled during active COVID-19.

This chain joins TRBV29-1 and TRBJ1-1; D unresolved. CDR1 is SQVTM, CDR2 ANQGSEA, per germline. The CDR3 covers 14 residues. Between the trimmed V and J ends, which lost 4 bases and 1 base, there was a span of 13 bases. The chain's CDR3 is CSVVIGVGNTEAFF. The DNA for the CDR3 is TGCAGCGTTGTCATCGGAGTTGGGAACACTGAAGCTTTCTTT.

The gene calls are TRBV6-2 or TRBV6-3 and TRBJ2-1; D possibly corresponds to TRBD2 (6 bases). Trimming took 2 bases from V and 7 from J, leaving 12 bases between them. Germline V gives CDR1 MNHEY, CDR2 SVGEGT. The CDR3 contains 14 residues. CDR3 in DNA: TGTGCCAGCAGTTACGCGGGACGACAGAATGAGCAGTTCTTC. Translation gives CASSYAGRQNEQFF.

V gene TRBV30 combines with J gene TRBJ2-5, with 10 bases lining up with TRBD2. With V trimmed by 5 bases and J by 1 base, 1 base remained unmatched. This CDR3 region has 13 residues. Germline loops: CDR1 GTSNPN, CDR2 SVGIG (reference sequence). This CDR3 is CAWGLAVQETQYF. The CDR3 region has the DNA TGTGCCTGGGGACTAGCGGTCCAAGAGACCCAGTACTTC. Full variable domain (outside the CDR3, taken from reference TRBV30 and TRBJ2-5): SQTIHQWPATLVQPVGSPLSLECTVEGTSNPNLYWYRQAAGRGLQLLFYSVGIGQISSEVPQNLSASRPQDRQFILSSKKLLLSDSGFYLCAWGLAVQETQYFGPGTRLLVL.

The rearrangement links TRBV3-1 (or the pseudogene TRBV3-2) to TRBJ2-7, with TRBD2 matching 7 bases. J was trimmed by 2 bases and V by 0 bases; bases with no gene match: 4. This CDR3 has 15 amino acids. Germline CDR1 reads LGHDT; CDR2 reads YNNKEL (reference sequence). The CDR3 bases are TGTGCCAGCAGCCAAGATCTAGCGGTAGCCTACGAGCAGTACTTC. It is translated as CASSQDLAVAYEQYF.

The rearrangement links TRBV6-1 to TRBJ1-2; 7 bases align to TRBD1. The CDR3 totals 15 residues. The ends lost 1 base at V and 2 bases at J; junction bases unmatched: 4. Looked up from germline, CDR1 is MNHNS and CDR2 is SASEGT. The CDR3 sequence is CASSEGPRGNYGYTF. The DNA of the CDR3 is TGTGCCAGCAGTGAAGGACCCAGGGGGAACTATGGCTACACCTTC.

This chain links TRBV5-1 with TRBJ1-2, with D possibly TRBD1 on 6 matching bases. There are 15 residues in the CDR3. Germline V gene data show CDR1 as SGHRS and CDR2 as YFSETQ. V lost 4 bases to trimming and J lost 0 bases, with 13 bases between them. CDR3 DNA: TGCGCCAGCAGCGGAACAGGGAAGCCTAACTATGGCTACACCTTC. It encodes CASSGTGKPNYGYTF.

The CDR3 region is CASSLRGGNGYTF. CDR3 DNA: TGTGCCAGCAGCCTTCGTGGAGGAAATGGCTACACCTTC. The chain uses TRBV6-5 and TRBJ1-2; D is unclear. Trimming left V 6 bases short and J 6 bases short, with 14 bases between. Germline CDR1 reads MNHEY; CDR2 reads SVGAGI. The CDR3 contains 13 residues.

The J gene is TRBJ2-1, the V gene TRBV7-2, with TRBD2 matching over 10 bases. Germline V gene lookup returns CDR1 SGHTA and CDR2 FQGNSA. There are 14 residues in the CDR3. The V gene end was trimmed by 6 bases and the J gene end by 9 bases; junction bases not matched to a gene: 8. In nucleotides, the CDR3 is TGTGCCAGCAGTAACCTAGCGGGAGTAGCTGAGCAGTTCTTC. The encoded protein is CASSNLAGVAEQFF. The full variable domain, in which reference TRBV7-2 and TRBJ2-1 provide the parts outside the CDR3, is GAGVSQSPSNKVTEKGKDVELRCDPISGHTALYWYRQSLGQGLEFLIYFQGNSAPDKSGLPSDRFSAERTGGSVSTLTIQRTQQEDSAVYLCASSNLAGVAEQFFGPGTRLTVL.